Listed below are T cell receptor beta chains from one sample, sequenced in a study of cytomegalovirus exposure and HLA in healthy donors. Assay used: immunoSEQ multiplex PCR; TCRdb lists only in-frame clones, some missing. The sample lists fewer than 350,000 clones; about 87% were seen once. The sequenced material came from PBMCs. The receptor source for this set is a woman between 18 and 29 years old in good health and CMV-seronegative. The CDR3 runs from the conserved cysteine through the conserved F or W. The D gene is left open where the match is weak. A clone size is listed for some rows: how often the clone was seen (once, few, many), or a class if it is expanded.

NA	TRBJ2-3	16	TRBD2	TRBV6-6	TGTGCCAGCAGCACCGCGGGGGGGGCGAGCACAGATACGCAGTATTTT	CASSTAGGASTDTQYF
NA	TRBJ1-1	13	NA	TRBV2	TGTGCCAGCAGTGTAAAACCGGGGAGTGAAGCTTTCTTT	CASSVKPGSEAFF
once	TRBJ2-7	17	NA	TRBV7-9	TGTGCCAGCAGCTTTTTTTCAGTGGGCAAATGGACCTACGAGCAGTACTTC	CASSFFSVGKWTYEQYF
NA	TRBJ2-7	14	NA	TRBV4-2	TGTGCCAGCAGCCAAGTACCAGGGGATCCCGAGCAGTACTTC	CASSQVPGDPEQYF
NA	TRBJ2-5	13	NA	TRBV7-6	TGTGCCAGCAGCAGGGGACTCCAAGAGACCCAGTACTTC	CASSRGLQETQYF
NA	TRBJ1-5	13	TRBD1	TRBV6-5	TGTGTCACACAGGGGGAGAGCAATCAGCCCCAGCATTTT	CVTQGESNQPQHF
NA	TRBJ1-5	14	NA	TRBV10-2	TGCGCCAGCAGTGTGTCGGCAGGGTACCAGCCCCAGCATTTT	CASSVSAGYQPQHF
NA	TRBJ2-7	17	TRBD2	TRBV7-3	TGTGCCAGCAGCTCAGATGACCTAGCGGGGGCCCCCCGCGAGCAGTACTTC	CASSSDDLAGAPREQYF
NA	TRBJ1-3	15	NA	TRBV19	TGTGCCAGTAGTATACAATCCTACTCTGGAAACACCATATATTTT	CASSIQSYSGNTIYF
NA	TRBJ1-1	15	NA	TRBV7-9	TGTGCCAGCAGCTCCCCCCGGGGTGGAAACACTGAAGCTTTCTTT	CASSSPRGGNTEAFF
NA	TRBJ2-7	15	TRBD1	TRBV27	TGTGCCAGCAGTTACTACGGGACAGCTGCCTACGAGCAGTACTTC	CASSYYGTAAYEQYF
NA	TRBJ1-6	15	TRBD1	TRBV6-6	TGTGCCAGCAGTTACTCGCAGGGGGCGGATTCACCCCTCCACTTT	CASSYSQGADSPLHF
NA	TRBJ1-4	14	NA	TRBV30	TGTGCATCAACAATGGGGACTAATAATGAAAAACTGTTTTTT	CASTMGTNNEKLFF
NA	TRBJ1-2	16	NA	TRBV28	TGTGCCAGCAGTTTTGCAGGGCAGGGTCTTATCTATGGCTACACCTTC	CASSFAGQGLIYGYTF
NA	TRBJ1-2	13	NA	TRBV19	TGTGCCAGTAGTATCGAGGGCCTCTATGGCTACACCTTC	CASSIEGLYGYTF
NA	TRBJ2-7	12	NA	TRBV27	TGTGCCAGCAGTTCATACAGGAGCGAGCAGTACTTC	CASSSYRSEQYF
NA	TRBJ2-3	13	NA	TRBV6-5	TGTGCCAGCAGTCGGGGAGGCACAGATACGCAGTATTTT	CASSRGGTDTQYF
NA	TRBJ2-7	18	TRBD2	TRBV5-1	TGCGCCAGCAGCTTGGACTCAACACGGGGGGGGAAATCCTACGAGCAGTACTTC	CASSLDSTRGGKSYEQYF
NA	TRBJ2-7	14	NA	TRBV29-1	TGCAGCGTTGACGGGCAGGGGACGACCTACGAGCAGTACTTC	CSVDGQGTTYEQYF
NA	TRBJ2-3	15	TRBD2	TRBV7-3	TGTGCCAGCAGCTTAGTAGCGGGGGGGACCGGGACGCAGTATTTT	CASSLVAGGTGTQYF
NA	TRBJ1-1	15	NA	TRBV2	TGTGCCAGCAGTGAGATAACAAACCGGAACACTGAAGCTTTCTTT	CASSEITNRNTEAFF
NA	TRBJ2-1	14	TRBD1	TRBV5-1	TGCGCCAGCAGCTTCCGGACAGGGAGAAATGAGCAGTTCTTC	CASSFRTGRNEQFF
NA	TRBJ1-6	17	NA	TRBV5-6	TGTGCCAGCAGCTACTTCAGTTCCGGGAGCTTCAGTTCACCCCTCCACTTT	CASSYFSSGSFSSPLHF
NA	TRBJ1-1	12	TRBD1	TRBV18	TGTGCCACCAACTCCGGGACAGGAGAAGCTTTCTTT	CATNSGTGEAFF
NA	TRBJ1-6	14	NA	TRBV10-2	TGCGCCAGCAGTGAGTCTAGTACAGGGCACCCCCTCCACTTT	CASSESSTGHPLHF
few	TRBJ1-1	15	NA	TRBV6-6	TGTGCCAGCACACCAGGCCCGGACAGAAGGACTGAAGCTTTCTTT	CASTPGPDRRTEAFF
NA	TRBJ2-2	17	TRBD2	TRBV7-9	TGTGCCAGCAGCTTACAATTCCGGGGACTAAACACCGGGGAGCTGTTTTTT	CASSLQFRGLNTGELFF
NA	TRBJ1-1	16	NA	TRBV2	TGTGCCAGCAGTGCTACGTTCGTCCTATCAGGCCCTGAAGCTTTCTTT	CASSATFVLSGPEAFF
NA	TRBJ2-1	15	TRBD2	TRBV2	TGTGCCAGCAGTTCTAGCGGGGGCTATATCAATGAGCAGTTCTTC	CASSSSGGYINEQFF
NA	TRBJ1-2	12	NA	TRBV29-1	TGCAGCGTTGCCCCGGGGTACGGTGGCTACACCTTC	CSVAPGYGGYTF
NA	TRBJ1-2	14	NA	TRBV7-9	TGTGCCAGCAGCTTCCAGGGGACGACTAATGGCTACACCTTC	CASSFQGTTNGYTF
NA	TRBJ2-3	16	TRBD2	TRBV5-1	TGCGCCAGCAGCCCCAATAGCGGGGGTGGCACAGATACGCAGTATTTT	CASSPNSGGGTDTQYF
NA	TRBJ2-7	16	NA	TRBV7-8	TGTGCCAGCAGCTTAATTTTGCGGGACCTCTCCTACGAGCAGTACTTC	CASSLILRDLSYEQYF
NA	TRBJ2-6	16	NA	TRBV4-2	TGTGCCAGCATCCAAGACGAGGGGGATGGGGCCAACGTCCTGACTTTC	CASIQDEGDGANVLTF
NA	TRBJ2-6	18	TRBD1	TRBV5-1	TGCGCCAGCAGCTTGGAGGACAGGGGGCGAGGAGGGGCCAACGTCCTGACTTTC	CASSLEDRGRGGANVLTF
NA	TRBJ1-1	14	NA	TRBV7-9	TGTGCCAGCAGCTTAGGACAGTCGAACACTGAAGCTTTCTTT	CASSLGQSNTEAFF
NA	TRBJ1-5	14	TRBD1	TRBV6-5	TGTGCCAGCGGACAGGGGGCAGTCAATCAGCCCCAGCATTTT	CASGQGAVNQPQHF
NA	TRBJ1-5	13	NA	TRBV7-8	TGTGCCAGCAGCTTACTCTTAAATCAGCCCCAGCATTTT	CASSLLLNQPQHF
NA	TRBJ2-3	16	TRBD2	TRBV27	TGTGCCAGCAGTTTATACCCTAGCGGGCGCACAGATACGCAGTATTTT	CASSLYPSGRTDTQYF
NA	TRBJ1-1	15	NA	TRBV5-1	TGCGCCAGCACACCGAAAATCGGGGGGGACACTGAAGCTTTCTTT	CASTPKIGGDTEAFF
NA	TRBJ2-1	12	NA	TRBV7-2	TGTGCCAGCAGCCTTTACTACAATGAGCAGTTCTTC	CASSLYYNEQFF
once	TRBJ2-1	15	TRBD1	TRBV27	TGTGCCAGCAGTTCCTCGGACAGGGCCTACAATGAGCAGTTCTTC	CASSSSDRAYNEQFF
NA	TRBJ1-1	13	TRBD1	TRBV11-2	TGTGCCAGCAGCTTAAATCACAGGGGGGAAGCTTTCTTT	CASSLNHRGEAFF
once	TRBJ1-5	16	TRBD1	TRBV29-1	TGCAGCGTGCCGGACAGGGCCCCTCCTCGAAAGTTACCCCAGCATTTT	CSVPDRAPPRKLPQHF
NA	TRBJ2-3	16	TRBD2	TRBV7-8	TGTGCCAGCAGCTTAACCCCTAGCGGGGTCACAGATACGCAGTATTTT	CASSLTPSGVTDTQYF
few	TRBJ1-2	14	NA	TRBV11-2	TGTGCCAGCAGCCCCGAGGCGGTTAACTATGGCTACACCTTC	CASSPEAVNYGYTF